What follows are 26 T cell receptor delta chains derived from one specimen sequenced in a study of γδ T cells in repeated Plasmodium falciparum infection. TCRdb called clones from the multiplex PCR reads again using CATT. This repertoire shows 50,000 to 55,000 delta-chain clones, roughly 1.9% found once; its top ten account for around 22%. Flow sorting of PBMC yielded separate Vgamma9/Vdelta2+ and Vdelta2-negative gammadelta T cell populations for bulk repertoire analysis. Sequenced: gamma-delta T cells from blood. These receptors all stem from a pool of human donors (malaria-infected and uninfected, not separated).

This clone appeared many times. The rearrangement uses TRDV2 and TRDJ1; D gene ambiguous. The CDR3 is 15 amino acids. Trimming stripped 0 bases from V and 0 bases from J, with 10 bases between. Germline CDR1 and CDR2: GEAIGNYY and EKD. CDR3 sequence reads: CACDTVGVYTDKLIF. The CDR3, as DNA: TGTGCCTGTGACACCGTAGGGGTCTACACCGATAAACTCATCTTT.

Turning to this clone: A far larger clone is only one base removed, so a read error is likely. The sample holds other DNA sequences that translate to the same CDR3. TRDV1 is the V gene, and the J gene was not called; TRDD3 is taken as the D call from the table, unchecked against the DNA. This CDR3 spans 21 amino acids. From germline, CDR1 is TSWWSYY and CDR2 QGS. As DNA, the CDR3 is TGTGCTCTTGGGGAACCTAATAGGGGGACCTACTGGGGGTTGTACACCGATAAACTCATCTTC. This sequence encodes CALGEPNRGTYWGLYTDKLIF.

This clone was observed many times. The amino acid sequence in TCRdb belongs to a much larger clone and departs from this DNA's translation at residue 3, likely a sequencing read error; the sequence shown is translated from the DNA. A V gene of TRDV2 was called, but no J gene was assigned. Germline CDR1 is GEAIGNYY and CDR2 is EKD. The CDR3 runs 14 residues. The CDR3: CARDQRLGIPGSIF. Written as DNA, the CDR3 is TGTGCCCGTGACCAAAGGCTGGGGATCCCAGGTTCCATCTTT.

This clone was seen a handful of times. For this DNA, TCRdb reports the protein of a much larger clone, which diverges at residue 11, most likely from a read error; the protein presented here is translated directly from the DNA. The rearrangement joins TRDV1 to TRDJ1, with unresolved D. As TCRdb names no J gene, one was assigned here on the basis of a DNA match to germline. Germline CDR1 TSWWSYY, CDR2 QGS. CDR3 length: 14 amino acids. In DNA, the CDR3 is TGTGCTCTTGGGGAAGTCCCCAACACCGATGAACTCATCTTT. Translation: CALGEVPNTDELIF.

This clone was picked up a small number of times. A far larger clone lies a single base away; this is likely a read error. The sample contains more than one DNA sequence encoding this CDR3. CDR3 loop: CALGRRFALIDLQYWGISFSPLDKLIF. CDR3 nucleotides: TGTGCTCTTGGGCGACGCTTCGCCCTCATAGACTTGCAGTACTGGGGGATATCTTTTAGTCCCCTGGATAAACTCATCTTT. The V gene is TRDV1, the J gene TRDJ1; the match to TRDD3 covers 11 bases. The J gene, not given by TCRdb, was assigned here from a germline match of the nucleotide sequence. V was clipped by 5 bases and J by 5 bases; unmatched bases: 43. The CDR3 is 27 amino acids. Germline V gene lookup returns CDR1 TSWWSYY and CDR2 QGS.

This clone was recorded at least ten times. The rearrangement uses TRDV1 and TRDJ1; D unresolved. Because TCRdb records no J gene, it was assigned here through a match of the DNA to germline. The CDR3 contains 17 residues. Germline V lookup: CDR1 TSWWSYY, CDR2 QGS. Trimming removed 3 bases at V and 2 bases at J, with 19 bases between. CDR3 sequence: CALGEDPWVHFTDKLIF. The CDR3, as DNA: TGTGCTCTTGGGGAGGACCCATGGGTTCATTTTACCGATAAACTCATCTTT.

This clone was seen more than once but under ten times. The protein TCRdb lists belongs to a much larger clone and differs from this DNA's translation at residue 20, which points to a read error; the protein shown is made from the DNA. CDR3 in DNA: TGTGCCTTCCCGCGGGGCCTTCCCCGAAACTGGGGGATAGTAGCGACCGATAAACTCTTCTTT. Amino acids: CAFPRGLPRNWGIVATDKLFF. The V and J genes are TRDV3 and TRDJ1, with 11 positions matching TRDD3. The tail of the sequence fits TRDJ2 better, so the J call may be wrong. CDR1 is TVYSNPD and CDR2 is GDNSRS in the germline V gene (reference sequence). CDR3 length: 21 residues.

The table lists this clone with many counts. This chain connects TRDV2 to TRDJ1, with 13 bases fitting TRDD3. CDR1 and CDR2 (germline): GEAIGNYY, EKD. The CDR3 contains 17 residues. Germline trimming cut 3 bases from V and 1 base from J; bases unmatched to any gene: 7. The CDR3 reads CACDVLGDTDGTDKLIF. CDR3 DNA sequence: TGTGCCTGTGACGTACTGGGGGATACGGACGGCACCGATAAACTCATCTTT.

This clone was counted at least ten times. The TCRdb record carries a much larger clone's protein, which differs from this DNA's translation at residue 3; a read error is the likely cause, and the protein listed here is the DNA translation. The chain links TRDV3 to TRDJ1; 11 bases are a match to TRDD3. The J gene was not available in TCRdb and was assigned here by matching the DNA to germline segments. Germline trimming cut 4 bases from V and 5 bases from J; bases unmatched to any gene: 21. CDR1 TVYSNPD and CDR2 GDNSRS come from the germline V gene (reference sequence). The CDR3 is made up of 18 amino acids. CDR3 in amino acids: CASRAFPSYMGDTDKLIF. The CDR3 DNA reads TGTGCCTCTAGAGCCTTCCCCTCCTATATGGGGGATACGGATAAACTCATCTTT.

In its sample, this clone was seen a few times. TCRdb records a much larger clone's protein for this DNA, with a difference at residue 21 that likely arises from a read error; the protein given is the translation of the DNA. The V gene reported is TRDV1; the J gene is uncalled; the listed D gene, TRDD3, was not tested against the DNA. CDR1 and CDR2 from the germline V gene are TSWWSYY and QGS. The CDR3 runs to 22 residues. CDR3 amino acids: CALGELQILFGYWGIYTDKLTF. CDR3 sequence (DNA): TGTGCTCTTGGGGAACTACAGATCCTATTTGGCTACTGGGGGATATACACCGATAAACTCACCTTT.

This clone was found a few times. A read error is the likely source, as a far larger clone sits one nucleotide away. The same CDR3 is also encoded by other DNA sequences in this sample. The chain joins TRDV2 to TRDJ1, with 12 positions matching TRDD3. Germline matching of the DNA provided the J gene here, since TCRdb leaves it blank. Germline CDR1 reads GEAIGNYY; CDR2 reads EKD. This CDR3 spans 21 amino acids. With V trimmed by 5 bases and J by 0 bases, 21 bases remained unmatched. CDR3 region: CACVSLTDTGGYFSNTDKLIF. DNA for the CDR3: TGTGCCTGTGTTTCCCTAACCGATACTGGGGGATACTTTTCGAACACCGATAAACTCATCTTT.

This clone was observed many times. The translation of this DNA and the TCRdb protein of a much larger clone differ at residue 8, probably owing to a read error; the protein shown here is translated from the DNA. The rearrangement links TRDV3 to TRDJ1, with 11 positions matching TRDD3. Trimming cost V 1 base and J 0 bases; bases outside gene matches: 19. CDR3 length: 20 residues. CDR1 is TVYSNPD and CDR2 is GDNSRS in the germline V gene (reference sequence). The CDR3 bases are TGTGCCTTTATGATTCCCTCGTGCTGGGGGATACCCTTGAACACCGATAAACTCATCTTT. Translated, it gives CAFMIPSCWGIPLNTDKLIF.

At least ten counts were recorded for this clone. TCRdb pairs this DNA with a much larger clone's protein that differs at residue 6, likely a read error; the protein shown was translated from the DNA. V gene TRAV38-2/DV8 combines with J gene TRDJ1, with TRDD3 matching 11 bases. V was clipped by 6 bases and J by 0 bases; unmatched bases: 19. The germline gives CDR1 TSESDYY, CDR2 QEAYKQQN. The CDR3 length is 20 residues. CDR3 amino acids: CAYIVPTDGGYGPYTDKLIF. The CDR3 coding sequence is TGTGCTTATATAGTCCCGACTGATGGGGGATACGGGCCGTACACCGATAAACTCATCTTT.

Only a few counts were recorded for this clone. The protein that TCRdb holds for this DNA derives from a much larger clone and differs from the translated DNA at residue 20, which likely indicates a read error; the protein shown here is translated from the DNA. The chain has TRDV1 and TRDJ1, with TRDD3 matching 11 bases. CDR1 is TSWWSYY, CDR2 QGS, per germline. The CDR3 is 21 amino acids. The chain's CDR3 is CALGEGTLSVLGDRGTDKLTF. DNA of the CDR3: TGTGCTCTTGGGGAAGGAACTTTATCCGTACTGGGGGATAGGGGCACCGATAAACTCACCTTT.

A note on this clone: A far more abundant clone sits one base away, making this likely a read error. Within the sample, other DNA sequences also encode this same CDR3. The chain combines TRDV1 with TRDJ1, with 7 bases that match TRDD2. This CDR3 is 14 amino acids long. J gave up 5 bases and V 9 bases, and 12 bases lay outside the gene matches. Per germline, CDR1 TSWWSYY and CDR2 QGS. The CDR3 protein is CALAVYSYGDKLIF. The CDR3 DNA follows: TGTGCTCTCGCGGTTTATTCCTACGGGGATAAACTCATCTTT.

This clone was seen at least ten times. The TCRdb protein, from a much larger clone, departs from this DNA's translation at residue 14, likely by read error; the protein shown derives from the DNA. This chain joins TRAV38-2/DV8 and TRDJ1; 11 bases map to TRDD3. Germline V gene data show CDR1 as TSESDYY and CDR2 as QEAYKQQN. The V gene end was trimmed by 5 bases and the J gene end by 2 bases; junction bases not matched to a gene: 17. The CDR3 runs 19 residues. The CDR3 spells CAYSPSGEAVGDTTDKLIF. Written as DNA, the CDR3 is TGTGCTTATAGTCCCAGCGGTGAGGCGGTGGGGGATACGACCGATAAACTCATCTTT.

This clone was counted a few times. TCRdb records a much larger clone's protein for this DNA, with a difference at residue 15 that likely arises from a read error; the protein given is the translation of the DNA. This chain joins TRDV1 and TRDJ1; 11 positions match TRDD3. No J segment appears in TCRdb, so it was assigned here by matching the sequence to germline. V gave up 2 bases and J gave up 2 bases; unmatched junction bases: 22. Germline values: CDR1 TSWWSYY, CDR2 QGS. The CDR3 runs 22 residues. CDR3 DNA: TGTGCTCTTGGGGAATCTCCCACCAACGCCCTCTGGGGGATACTTGGGACCGATAAACTCATCTTT. Encoded protein: CALGESPTNALWGILGTDKLIF.

Remarks on this clone: With a far larger clone one base away, a read error is the likely cause. Different DNA sequences within this sample yield the same CDR3. This CDR3 is CALGERVQYWGIRFRGDKLIF. DNA of the CDR3: TGTGCTCTCGGGGAAAGGGTCCAGTACTGGGGGATCCGATTTAGAGGCGATAAACTCATCTTT. The chain uses TRDV1 and TRDJ1; 10 bases line up with TRDD3. TCRdb offers no J gene call, so here the DNA was matched to germline to obtain one. The CDR3 covers 21 residues. The germline CDR1 and CDR2 sequences are TSWWSYY and QGS.

Comments on this clone: A far larger clone is only one base removed, so a read error is likely. Additional DNA sequences in this sample encode the identical CDR3. The chain has TRAV38-2/DV8 and TRDJ1; 9 nucleotides align to TRDD2. TCRdb gives no J gene; it was assigned here by matching the DNA to germline. The CDR3 is made up of 21 amino acids. Germline-derived CDR1 and CDR2 are TSESDYY and QEAYKQQN. Unmatched junction bases numbered 24, after V lost 2 bases and J lost 4 bases. The CDR3, as DNA: TGTGCTTATAGGAGTTATCCTTCCTACATTTGGTGGGGGTTTAGCAGCGATAAACTCATCTTT. It encodes CAYRSYPSYIWWGFSSDKLIF.

This clone was picked up many times. TCRdb's entry gives the protein of a much larger clone, which mismatches this DNA's translation at residue 24, likely from a read error; the protein reported here is translated from the DNA. Here the V gene is TRDV1, but the J gene went uncalled; the table's D gene call, TRDD3, was not cross checked with the DNA. This CDR3 is 25 amino acids long. Germline-derived CDR1 and CDR2 are TSWWSYY and QGS. The CDR3 region has the DNA TGTGCTCTTGGGGAAGGTTCGTACTTCCTATCGACATACTGGGGGATACGCTGGTACACCGATAAACTCACCTTT. Translated, it gives CALGEGSYFLSTYWGIRWYTDKLTF.

Of note for this clone: The translation of this DNA and the TCRdb protein of a much larger clone differ at residue 3, probably owing to a read error; the protein shown here is translated from the DNA. The chain joins TRDV1 to TRDJ1, with 12 bases aligning to TRDD3. In the absence of a J gene in TCRdb, the DNA was matched to germline to assign it here. CDR3 length: 27 residues. Germline CDR1 TSWWSYY, CDR2 QGS. CDR3 amino acids: CAFGDPRSGLPTYFYWGILTGSDKLIF. The CDR3 region has the DNA TGTGCTTTTGGGGACCCCCGGTCCGGCCTTCCCACGTACTTCTACTGGGGGATACTGACAGGTTCCGATAAACTCATCTTT.

The chain uses TRDV2 and TRDJ1; 7 bases are shared with TRDD3. The J gene, left out of TCRdb, was set here by checking the DNA against germline. Per germline, CDR1 GEAIGNYY and CDR2 EKD. The CDR3 totals 14 residues. CDR3 residues: CASDTIGGEEKLIF. The CDR3 bases are TGTGCAAGTGACACAATTGGGGGAGAAGAGAAACTCATCTTT.

This clone was recorded at least ten times. Translating this DNA gives a protein that differs at residue 12 from the TCRdb one, which belongs to a much larger clone; a read error is likely, and the protein shown is this translation. CDR3 amino acids: CALGGRLLLFGRPKVTAQLFF. The CDR3 DNA reads TGTGCTCTTGGGGGTCGACTCCTACTGTTTGGGAGGCCGAAGGTGACAGCACAACTCTTCTTT. This chain links TRDV1 with TRDJ2; the D gene is possibly TRDD2 (6 bases). The V end lost 4 bases, the J end lost 3 bases, and 30 bases lay between the germline ends. The CDR3 length is 21 residues. The germline gives CDR1 TSWWSYY, CDR2 QGS.

A few counts support this clone. A read error likely explains why the TCRdb protein, taken from a much larger clone, differs from this DNA's translation at residue 6; the protein shown is translated from the DNA. CDR3 protein: CALGGYSASYPYWGILDDTRPLIF. The CDR3 bases are TGTGCTCTTGGGGGGTACTCCGCTTCCTACCCATACTGGGGGATACTAGATGATACTAGACCCCTGATCTTT. The gene calls are TRDV1 and TRDJ4; 12 bases match TRDD3. The J gene, not given by TCRdb, was assigned here from a germline match of the nucleotide sequence. The length of the CDR3 is 24 residues. Germline V gene sequence: CDR1 TSWWSYY, CDR2 QGS. V gave up 4 bases and J gave up 2 bases; unmatched junction bases: 32.

As for this clone: A far larger clone lies a single base away; this is likely a read error. The sample holds other DNA sequences that translate to the same CDR3. The V gene is TRDV1, the J gene TRDJ1; D may be TRDD3 (6 bases). Germline lookup yields CDR1 TSWWSYY and CDR2 QGS. This CDR3 has 16 residues. DNA for the CDR3: TGTGCCCCTACCACTGGGAACGAAGACCAGATCGATAAACTCATCTTT. Translation gives CAPTTGNEDQIDKLIF.

This clone was recorded many times. A far larger clone is one base from this, pointing to a likely read error. This sample includes further DNA sequences coding for the same CDR3. CDR3 nucleotides: TGTGCTCTTGGGGAACACATCTACGTGAGGTGGGGGAGGGTCGATAAACTCATCTTT. Translation: CALGEHIYVRWGRVDKLIF. The J gene is TRDJ1, the V gene TRDV1, with 7 bases lining up with TRDD3. Germline CDR1 is TSWWSYY and CDR2 is QGS. The CDR3 is 19 amino acids. With V trimmed by 1 base and J by 4 bases, 18 bases remained unmatched.